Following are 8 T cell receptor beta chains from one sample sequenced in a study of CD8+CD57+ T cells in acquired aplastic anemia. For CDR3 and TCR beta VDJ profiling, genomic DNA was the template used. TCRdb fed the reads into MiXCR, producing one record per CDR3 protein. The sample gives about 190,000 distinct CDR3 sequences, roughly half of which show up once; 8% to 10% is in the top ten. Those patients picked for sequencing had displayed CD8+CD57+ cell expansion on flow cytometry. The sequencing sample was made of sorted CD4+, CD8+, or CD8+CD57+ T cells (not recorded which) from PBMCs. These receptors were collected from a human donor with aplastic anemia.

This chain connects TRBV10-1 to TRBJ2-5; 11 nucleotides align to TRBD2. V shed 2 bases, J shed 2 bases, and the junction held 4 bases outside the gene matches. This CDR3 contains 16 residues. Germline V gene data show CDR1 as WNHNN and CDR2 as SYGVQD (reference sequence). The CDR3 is CASSEGLAGGQETQYF. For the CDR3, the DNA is TGCGCCAGCAGTGAGGGGCTAGCGGGGGGTCAAGAGACCCAGTACTTC.

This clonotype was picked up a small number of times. CDR3 residues: CASSLENRVHSPLHF. DNA of the CDR3: TGTGCCAGCAGCTTAGAAAACAGGGTTCATTCACCCCTCCACTTT. V usage is TRBV7-9 and J usage is TRBJ1-6; D is possibly TRBD1 (6 bases). Germline CDR1 SEHNR, CDR2 FQNEAQ (reference sequence). V was clipped by 1 base and J by 8 bases, with 12 bases between them. This CDR3 has 15 residues.

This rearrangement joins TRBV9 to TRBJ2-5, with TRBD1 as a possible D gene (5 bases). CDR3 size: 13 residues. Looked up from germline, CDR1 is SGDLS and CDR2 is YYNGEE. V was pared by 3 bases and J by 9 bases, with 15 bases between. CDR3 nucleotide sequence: TGTGCCAGCAGCGAGGCTCAGGGTCGGGCCCAGTACTTC. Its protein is CASSEAQGRAQYF.

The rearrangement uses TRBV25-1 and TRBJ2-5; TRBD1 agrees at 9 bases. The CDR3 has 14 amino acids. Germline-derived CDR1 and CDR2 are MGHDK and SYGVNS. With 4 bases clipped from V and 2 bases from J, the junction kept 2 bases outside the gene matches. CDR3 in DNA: TGTGCCAGCAGTGGGGACAGGGAGCAAGAGACCCAGTACTTC. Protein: CASSGDREQETQYF.

In nucleotides, the CDR3 is TGTGCCAGCAGCGTAAGGCAGTCTAACTATGGCTACACCTTC. It specifies CASSVRQSNYGYTF. V and J are TRBV9 and TRBJ1-2; no firm D call. The germline gives CDR1 SGDLS, CDR2 YYNGEE. The CDR3 consists of 14 residues. Trimming took off 1 base at V and 0 bases at J, with 7 bases between the two ends.

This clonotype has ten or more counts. The CDR3 here is CASSPPSGTGRYEQYF. As DNA, the CDR3 is TGCGCCAGCAGCCCCCCAAGCGGGACAGGTCGATACGAGCAGTACTTC. The genes are TRBV5-1 and TRBJ2-7; possibly TRBD1 for D (8 bases). The germline gives CDR1 SGHRS, CDR2 YFSETQ. Trimming stripped 4 bases from V and 4 bases from J, with 21 bases between. This CDR3 has 16 residues.

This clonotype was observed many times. As DNA, the CDR3 is TGTGCCAGCAGACCTCGGCTCCATAATACGCAGTATTTT. It translates to CASRPRLHNTQYF. The gene calls are TRBV27 and TRBJ2-3, with D unresolved. The V and J ends lost 6 bases and 7 bases respectively, with 14 bases between them. The CDR3 is 13 residues long. In germline, CDR1 is MNHEY, CDR2 SMNVEV (reference sequence).

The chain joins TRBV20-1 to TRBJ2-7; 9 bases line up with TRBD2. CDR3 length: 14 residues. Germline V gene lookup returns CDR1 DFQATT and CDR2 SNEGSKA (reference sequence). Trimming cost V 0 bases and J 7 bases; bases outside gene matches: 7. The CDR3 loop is CSARDPPSGNEQYF. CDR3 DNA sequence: TGCAGTGCTAGAGATCCGCCTAGCGGGAATGAGCAGTACTTC.